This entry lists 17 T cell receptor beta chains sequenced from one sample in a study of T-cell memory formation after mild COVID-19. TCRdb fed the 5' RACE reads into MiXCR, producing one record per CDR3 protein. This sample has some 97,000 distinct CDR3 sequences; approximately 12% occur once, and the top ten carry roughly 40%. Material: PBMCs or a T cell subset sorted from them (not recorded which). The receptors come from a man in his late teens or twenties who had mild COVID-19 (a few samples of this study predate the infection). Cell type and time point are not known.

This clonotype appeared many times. The CDR3 loop is CASSRRPSGGANNEQFF. The CDR3 bases are TGCGCCAGCAGCCGCCGGCCTAGCGGGGGGGCCAACAATGAGCAGTTCTTC. The chain joins TRBV4-1 to TRBJ2-1, with 12 positions matching TRBD2. With V trimmed by 4 bases and J by 5 bases, 9 bases remained unmatched. CDR1 is MGHRA, CDR2 YSYEKL, per germline. This CDR3 comprises 17 residues.

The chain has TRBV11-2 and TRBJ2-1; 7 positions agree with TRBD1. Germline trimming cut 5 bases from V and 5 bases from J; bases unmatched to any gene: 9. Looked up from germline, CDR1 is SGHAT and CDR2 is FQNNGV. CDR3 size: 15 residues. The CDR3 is CASSEGANQDNEQFF. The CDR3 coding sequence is TGTGCCAGCAGCGAGGGGGCTAATCAAGACAATGAGCAGTTCTTC.

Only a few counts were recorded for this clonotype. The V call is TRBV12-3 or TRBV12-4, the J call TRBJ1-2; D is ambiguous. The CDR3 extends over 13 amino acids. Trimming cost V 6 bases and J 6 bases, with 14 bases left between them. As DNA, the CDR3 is TGTGCCAGCAGCCCATCGGGGAAAAATGGCTACACCTTC. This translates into CASSPSGKNGYTF.

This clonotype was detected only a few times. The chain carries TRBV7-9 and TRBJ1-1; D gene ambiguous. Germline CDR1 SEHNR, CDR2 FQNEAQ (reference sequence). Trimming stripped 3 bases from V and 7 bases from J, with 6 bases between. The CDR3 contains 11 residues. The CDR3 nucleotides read TGTGCCAGCAGCTTGGGGTATGAAGCTTTCTTT. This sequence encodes CASSLGYEAFF.

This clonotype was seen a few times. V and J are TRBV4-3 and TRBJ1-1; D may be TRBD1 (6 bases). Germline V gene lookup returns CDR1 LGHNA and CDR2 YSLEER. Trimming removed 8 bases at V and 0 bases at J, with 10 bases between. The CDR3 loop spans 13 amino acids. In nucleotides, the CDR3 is TGCGCCAGCGGACAGTTCATGAACACTGAAGCTTTCTTT. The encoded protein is CASGQFMNTEAFF.

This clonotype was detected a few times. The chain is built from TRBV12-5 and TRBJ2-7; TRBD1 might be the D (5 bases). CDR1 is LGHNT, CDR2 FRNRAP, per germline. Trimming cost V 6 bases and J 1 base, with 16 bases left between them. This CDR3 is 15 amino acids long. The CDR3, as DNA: TGTGCTAGTGGCTACCGACAGTTGTATTCCTACGAGCAGTACGTC. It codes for CASGYRQLYSYEQYV.

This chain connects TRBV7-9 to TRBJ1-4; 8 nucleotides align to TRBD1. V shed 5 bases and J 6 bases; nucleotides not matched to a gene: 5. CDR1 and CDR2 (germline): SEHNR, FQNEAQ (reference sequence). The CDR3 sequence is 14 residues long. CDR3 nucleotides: TGTGCCAGCAGCCCGACAGGGGTGGATGAAAAACTGTTTTTT. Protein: CASSPTGVDEKLFF.

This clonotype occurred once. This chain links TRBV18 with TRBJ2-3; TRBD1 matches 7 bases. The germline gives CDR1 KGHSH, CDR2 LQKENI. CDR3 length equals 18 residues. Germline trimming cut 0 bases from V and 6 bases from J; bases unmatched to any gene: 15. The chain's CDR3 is CASSPPSSRGRVSDTQYF. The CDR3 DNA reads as TGTGCCAGCTCACCACCATCCTCGAGGGGGCGTGTTTCGGATACGCAGTATTTT.

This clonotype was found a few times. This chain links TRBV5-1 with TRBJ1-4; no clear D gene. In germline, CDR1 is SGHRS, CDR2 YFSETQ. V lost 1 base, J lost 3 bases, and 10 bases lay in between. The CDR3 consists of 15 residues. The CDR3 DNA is TGCGCCAGCAGCTTGTGGATTGGGTCTAATGAAAAACTGTTTTTT. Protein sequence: CASSLWIGSNEKLFF.

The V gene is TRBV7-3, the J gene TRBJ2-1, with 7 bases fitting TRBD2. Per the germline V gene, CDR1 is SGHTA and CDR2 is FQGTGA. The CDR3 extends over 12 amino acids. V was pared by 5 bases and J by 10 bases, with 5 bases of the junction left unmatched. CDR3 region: CASSPMGGEQFF. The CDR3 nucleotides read TGTGCCAGCAGCCCCATGGGAGGGGAGCAGTTCTTC.

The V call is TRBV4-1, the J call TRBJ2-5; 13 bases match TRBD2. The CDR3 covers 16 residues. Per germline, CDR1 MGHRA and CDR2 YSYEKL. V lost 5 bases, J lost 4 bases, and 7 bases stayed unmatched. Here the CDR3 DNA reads TGCGCCAGCAGCGTCCGACTAGCGGGGGGCTCAGAGACCCAGTACTTC. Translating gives CASSVRLAGGSETQYF.

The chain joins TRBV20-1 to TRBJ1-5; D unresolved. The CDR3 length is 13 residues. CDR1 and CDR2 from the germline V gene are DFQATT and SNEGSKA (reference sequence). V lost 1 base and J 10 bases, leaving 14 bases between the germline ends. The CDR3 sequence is CSARGLGGGPQHF. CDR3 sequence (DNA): TGCAGTGCTAGAGGTTTAGGTGGTGGCCCCCAGCATTTT.

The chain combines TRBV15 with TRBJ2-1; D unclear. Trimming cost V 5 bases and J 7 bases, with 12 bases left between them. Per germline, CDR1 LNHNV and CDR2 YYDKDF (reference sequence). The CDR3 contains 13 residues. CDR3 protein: CATSGDWGNEQFF. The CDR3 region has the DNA TGTGCCACCAGCGGTGACTGGGGAAATGAGCAGTTCTTC.

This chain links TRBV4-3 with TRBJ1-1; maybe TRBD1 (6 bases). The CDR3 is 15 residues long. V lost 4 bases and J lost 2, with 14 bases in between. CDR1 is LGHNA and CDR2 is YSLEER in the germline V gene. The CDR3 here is CASSPQTGRNTEAFF. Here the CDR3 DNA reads TGCGCCAGCAGCCCCCAAACAGGGCGTAACACTGAAGCTTTCTTT.

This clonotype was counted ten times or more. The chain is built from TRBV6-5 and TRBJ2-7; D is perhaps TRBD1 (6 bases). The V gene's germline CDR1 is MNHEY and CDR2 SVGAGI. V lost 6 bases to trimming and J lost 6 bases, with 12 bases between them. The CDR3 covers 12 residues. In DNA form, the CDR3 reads TGTGCCAGCAGACATACAGGGACCGAGCAGTACGTC. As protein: CASRHTGTEQYV.

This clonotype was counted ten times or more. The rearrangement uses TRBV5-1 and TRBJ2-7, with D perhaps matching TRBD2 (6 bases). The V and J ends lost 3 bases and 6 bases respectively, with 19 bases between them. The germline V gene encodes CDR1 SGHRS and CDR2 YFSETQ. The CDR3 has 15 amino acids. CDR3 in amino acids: CASSSGGTAASEQYF. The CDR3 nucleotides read TGCGCCAGCAGCTCGGGCGGGACCGCGGCCAGCGAGCAGTACTTC.

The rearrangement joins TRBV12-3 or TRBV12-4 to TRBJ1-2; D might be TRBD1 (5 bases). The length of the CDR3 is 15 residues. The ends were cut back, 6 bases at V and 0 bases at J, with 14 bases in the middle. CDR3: CASSQLGPANYGYTF. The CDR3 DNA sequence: TGTGCCAGCAGCCAGCTGGGGCCCGCTAACTATGGCTACACCTTC.